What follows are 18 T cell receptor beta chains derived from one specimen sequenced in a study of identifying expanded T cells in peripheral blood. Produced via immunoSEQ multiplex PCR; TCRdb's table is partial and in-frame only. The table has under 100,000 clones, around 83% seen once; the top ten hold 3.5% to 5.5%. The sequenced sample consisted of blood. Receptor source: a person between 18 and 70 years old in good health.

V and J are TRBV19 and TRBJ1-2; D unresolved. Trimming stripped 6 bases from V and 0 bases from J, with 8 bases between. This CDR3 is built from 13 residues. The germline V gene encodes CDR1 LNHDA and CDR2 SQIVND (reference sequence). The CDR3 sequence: CASSLLTNYGYTF. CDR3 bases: TGTGCCAGTAGCCTACTGACTAACTATGGCTACACCTTC.

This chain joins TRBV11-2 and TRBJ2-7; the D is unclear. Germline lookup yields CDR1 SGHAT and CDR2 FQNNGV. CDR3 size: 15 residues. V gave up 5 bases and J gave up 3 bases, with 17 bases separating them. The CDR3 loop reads CASSQVADANYEQYF. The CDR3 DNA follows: TGTGCCAGCAGCCAGGTTGCGGACGCGAACTACGAGCAGTACTTC.

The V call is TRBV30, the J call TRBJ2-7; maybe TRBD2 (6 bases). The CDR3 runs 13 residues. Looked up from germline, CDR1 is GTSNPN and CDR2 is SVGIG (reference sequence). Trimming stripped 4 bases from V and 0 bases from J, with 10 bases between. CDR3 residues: CAWNKGLSYEQYF. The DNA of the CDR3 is TGTGCCTGGAATAAGGGACTCTCCTACGAGCAGTACTTC.

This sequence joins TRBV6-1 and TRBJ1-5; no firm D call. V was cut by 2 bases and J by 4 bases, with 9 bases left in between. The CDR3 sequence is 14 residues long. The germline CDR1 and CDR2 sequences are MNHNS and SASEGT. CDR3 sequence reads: CASSENRSNQPQHF. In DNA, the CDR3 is TGTGCCAGCAGTGAAAATAGGTCGAATCAGCCCCAGCATTTT.

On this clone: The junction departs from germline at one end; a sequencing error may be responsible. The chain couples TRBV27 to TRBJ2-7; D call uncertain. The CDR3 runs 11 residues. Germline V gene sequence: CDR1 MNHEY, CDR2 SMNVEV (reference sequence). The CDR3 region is CASPLGNKAHF. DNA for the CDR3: TGTGCCAGCCCCCTAGGAAATAAAGCGCACTTC.

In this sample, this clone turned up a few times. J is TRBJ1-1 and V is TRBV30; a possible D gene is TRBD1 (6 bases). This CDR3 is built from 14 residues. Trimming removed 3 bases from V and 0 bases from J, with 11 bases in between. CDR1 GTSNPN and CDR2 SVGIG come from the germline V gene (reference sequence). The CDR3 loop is CAWRGRGLNTEAFF. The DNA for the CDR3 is TGTGCCTGGAGGGGCAGGGGACTGAACACTGAAGCTTTCTTT.

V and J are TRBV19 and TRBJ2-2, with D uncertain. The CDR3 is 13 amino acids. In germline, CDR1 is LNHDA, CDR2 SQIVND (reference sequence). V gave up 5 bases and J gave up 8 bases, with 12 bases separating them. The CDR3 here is CASSLRGYGELFF. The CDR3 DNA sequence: TGTGCCAGTAGTCTCCGAGGTTATGGGGAGCTGTTTTTT.

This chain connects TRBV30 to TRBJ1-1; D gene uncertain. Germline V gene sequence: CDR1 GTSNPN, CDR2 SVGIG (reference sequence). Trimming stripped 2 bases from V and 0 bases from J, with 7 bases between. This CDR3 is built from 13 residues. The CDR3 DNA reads TGTGCCTGGAGTCGTGGGGTGAACACTGAAGCTTTCTTT. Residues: CAWSRGVNTEAFF.

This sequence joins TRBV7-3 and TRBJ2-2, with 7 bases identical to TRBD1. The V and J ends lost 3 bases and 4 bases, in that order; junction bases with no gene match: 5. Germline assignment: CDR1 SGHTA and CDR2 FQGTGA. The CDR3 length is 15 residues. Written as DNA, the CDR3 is TGTGCCAGCAGCTTTACAGGGGTGGGCACCGGGGAGCTGTTTTTT. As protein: CASSFTGVGTGELFF.

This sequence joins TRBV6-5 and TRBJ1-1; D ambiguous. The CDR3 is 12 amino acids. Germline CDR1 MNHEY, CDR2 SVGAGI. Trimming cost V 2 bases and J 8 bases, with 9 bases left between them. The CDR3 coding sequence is TGTGCCAGCAGTTACGTTAACGGAGAAGCTTTCTTT. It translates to CASSYVNGEAFF.

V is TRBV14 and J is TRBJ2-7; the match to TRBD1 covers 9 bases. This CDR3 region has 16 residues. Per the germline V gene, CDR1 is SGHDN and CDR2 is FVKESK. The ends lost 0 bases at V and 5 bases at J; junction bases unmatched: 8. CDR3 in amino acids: CASSQDPWDRDNEQYF. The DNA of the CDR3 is TGTGCCAGCAGCCAAGATCCTTGGGACAGGGACAACGAGCAGTACTTC.

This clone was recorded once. CDR3 bases: TGTGCCAGCATGGGACAGCCGAACTACTCTGGAAACACCATATATTTT. This translates into CASMGQPNYSGNTIYF. The chain joins TRBV2 to TRBJ1-3; TRBD1 matches at 7 bases. CDR1 SNHLY and CDR2 FYNNEI come from the germline V gene. With V trimmed by 7 bases and J by 0 bases, 9 bases remained unmatched. CDR3 size: 16 residues.

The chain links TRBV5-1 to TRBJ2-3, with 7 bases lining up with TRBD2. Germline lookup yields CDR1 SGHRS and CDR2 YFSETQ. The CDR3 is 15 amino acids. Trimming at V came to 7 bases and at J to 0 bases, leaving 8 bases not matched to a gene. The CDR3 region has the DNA TGCGCCAGCCACCCGGGGGGACCTAGCACAGATACGCAGTATTTT. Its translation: CASHPGGPSTDTQYF.

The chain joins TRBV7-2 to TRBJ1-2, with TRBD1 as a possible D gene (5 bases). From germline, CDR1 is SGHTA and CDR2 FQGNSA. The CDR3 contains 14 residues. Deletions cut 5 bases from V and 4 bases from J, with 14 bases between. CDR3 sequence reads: CASSPQGYSYGYTF. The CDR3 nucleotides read TGTGCCAGCAGCCCCCAGGGCTATTCCTATGGCTACACCTTC.

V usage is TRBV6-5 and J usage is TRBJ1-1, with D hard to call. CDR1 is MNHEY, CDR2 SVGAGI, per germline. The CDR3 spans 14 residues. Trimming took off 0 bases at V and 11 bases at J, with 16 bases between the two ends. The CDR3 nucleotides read TGTGCCAGCAGTTACTCGCTTTCGGGAGATAGGGCTTTCTTT. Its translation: CASSYSLSGDRAFF.

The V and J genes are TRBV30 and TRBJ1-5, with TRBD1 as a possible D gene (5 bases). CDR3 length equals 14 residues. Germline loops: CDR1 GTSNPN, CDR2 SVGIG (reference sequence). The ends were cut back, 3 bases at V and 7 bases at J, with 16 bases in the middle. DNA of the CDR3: TGTGCCTGGAGCCTCGGGGCGGCTCCCCAGCCCCAGCATTTT. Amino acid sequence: CAWSLGAAPQPQHF.

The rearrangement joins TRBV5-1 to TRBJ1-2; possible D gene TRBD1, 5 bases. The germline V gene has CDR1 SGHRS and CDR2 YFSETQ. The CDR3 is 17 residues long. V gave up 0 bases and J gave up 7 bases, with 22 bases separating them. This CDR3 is CASSLDIAGQTRGGYTF. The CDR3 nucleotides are TGCGCCAGCAGCTTGGATATCGCGGGGCAAACTCGTGGTGGCTACACCTTC.

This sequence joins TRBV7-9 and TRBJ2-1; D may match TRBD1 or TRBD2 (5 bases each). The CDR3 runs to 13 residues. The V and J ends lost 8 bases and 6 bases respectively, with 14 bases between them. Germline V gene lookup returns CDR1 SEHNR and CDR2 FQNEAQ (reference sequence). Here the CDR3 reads CASFVPGGNEQFF. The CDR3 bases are TGTGCCAGCTTCGTTCCTGGGGGCAATGAGCAGTTCTTC. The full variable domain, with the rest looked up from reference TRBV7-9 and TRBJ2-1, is DTGVSQNPRHKITKRGQNVTFRCDPISEHNRLYWYRQTLGQGPEFLTYFQNEAQLEKSRLLSDRFSAERPKGSFSTLEIQRTEQGDSAMYLCASFVPGGNEQFFGPGTRLTVL.